This T cell receptor (beta chain) emerged from a study of patients and donors after allogeneic stem cell transplantation (TCRdb year 2020). Deletion took 5 bases off V and 10 bases off J, with a span of 14 bases between the germline ends. From a lookup of the germline V gene, CDR1 and CDR2 are KGHDR and SFDVKD. The cysteine opens and the phenylalanine closes a CDR3 of 13 amino acids. The CDR3 DNA has 39 bases and is translated from base 1. This clonotype was seen ten or more times. The antigen it recognizes is unknown. Base qualities are not at hand, and no much larger clone is one base apart. Library prep was done by RT-PCR. TCRdb lists the instrument as NextSeq 550. TCRdb trimmed the raw reads at Q25, called clones with MiXCR and kept productive beta chains. Every entry covers one CDR3 protein and lists the most common genes and DNA from its rows. The sample records more than 150,000 distinct CDR3 sequences, around two fifths of which are singletons. The ten biggest clones cover 33% of the sample.

The receptor comes from a human donor who was either an allogeneic HSCT recipient or a stem cell or donor lymphocyte infusion donor (not recorded which). It is not recorded whose cells these are; they may come from a transplant donor. Recombination connected TRBV24-1 to TRBJ2-1, with a tentative D gene TRBD2 over 6 matching bases. Input material: blood, either unsorted or a sorted T cell fraction (not recorded which). The bases read TGTGCCACCAGTGCAACGGGAGAATACGAGCAGTTCTTC. Its protein reads: CATSATGEYEQFF.